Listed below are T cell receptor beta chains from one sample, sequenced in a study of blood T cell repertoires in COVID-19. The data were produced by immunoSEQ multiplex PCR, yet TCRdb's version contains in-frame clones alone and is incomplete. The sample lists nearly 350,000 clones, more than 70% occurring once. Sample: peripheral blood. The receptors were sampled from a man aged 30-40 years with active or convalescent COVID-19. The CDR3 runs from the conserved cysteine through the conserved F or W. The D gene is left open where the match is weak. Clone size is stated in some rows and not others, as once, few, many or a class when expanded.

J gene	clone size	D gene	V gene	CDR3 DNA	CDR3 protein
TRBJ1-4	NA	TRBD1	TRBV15	TGTGCCACCAGCACCGGACAGGGAGCAACTAATGAAAAACTGTTTTTT	CATSTGQGATNEKLFF
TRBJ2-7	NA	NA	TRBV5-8	TGTGCCAGCACCGACCCGACAGACTCCTACGAGCAGTACTTC	CASTDPTDSYEQYF
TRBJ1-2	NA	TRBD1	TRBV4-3	TGCGCCAGCAGCCAAGATGGAGGACAGGGGTATGGCTACACCTTC	CASSQDGGQGYGYTF
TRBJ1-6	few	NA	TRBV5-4	TGTGCCAGCAGCTGGGAGAATTCACCCCTCCACTTT	CASSWENSPLHF
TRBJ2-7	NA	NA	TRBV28	TGTGCCAGCAGTTTACAGACCTACGAGCAGTACTTC	CASSLQTYEQYF
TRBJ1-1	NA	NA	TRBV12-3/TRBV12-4	TGTGCCAGCCAGAAGTACATGAACACTGAAGCTTTCTTT	CASQKYMNTEAFF
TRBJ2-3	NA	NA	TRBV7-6	TGTGCCAGCAGCGCCGGGTCCACAGATACGCAGTATTTT	CASSAGSTDTQYF
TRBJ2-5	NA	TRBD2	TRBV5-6	TGTGCCAGCACCACGTTAGCGGGAGCAGAGACCCAGTACTTC	CASTTLAGAETQYF
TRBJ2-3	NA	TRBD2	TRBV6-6	TGTGCCAGCAGTCCCGGAATTTTAGCGGGGGGGGCAGATACGCAGTATTTT	CASSPGILAGGADTQYF
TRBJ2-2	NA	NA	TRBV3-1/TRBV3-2	TGTGCCAGCAGCCAAGAAATGCTTAGAACCGGGGAGCTGTTTTTT	CASSQEMLRTGELFF
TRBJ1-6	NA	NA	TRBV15	TGTGCCACCAGCGGAGGCCGGGGACTCTCCTATAATTCACCCCTCCACTTT	CATSGGRGLSYNSPLHF
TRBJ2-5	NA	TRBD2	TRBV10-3	TGTGCCATCAGTGAACTAGCGGGAGGGCTGGAGACCCAGTACTTC	CAISELAGGLETQYF
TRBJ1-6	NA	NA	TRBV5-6	TGTGCCAGCAGCTTGGCGGGGTCTAGGACCTATAATTCACCCCTCCACTTT	CASSLAGSRTYNSPLHF
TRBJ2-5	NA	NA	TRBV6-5	TGTGCCAGCAGTTACTCTCCTAGCGAGACCCAGTACTTC	CASSYSPSETQYF
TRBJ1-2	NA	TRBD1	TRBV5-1	TGCGCCAGCAGCTTGCCAACAGGGGGCTTTGGCTACACCTTC	CASSLPTGGFGYTF
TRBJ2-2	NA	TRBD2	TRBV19	TGTGCCTCCTCCGGGAGGGTCGGATACACCGGGGAGCTGTTTTTT	CASSGRVGYTGELFF
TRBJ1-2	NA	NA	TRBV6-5	TGTGCCAGCAGTACCTCCAGGGGTTCTGGAGGCTACACCTTC	CASSTSRGSGGYTF
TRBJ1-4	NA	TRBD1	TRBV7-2	TGTGCCAGCAGCTCCGGACAGGGCAAACTGTTTTTT	CASSSGQGKLFF
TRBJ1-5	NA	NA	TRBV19	TGTGCCAGTAGTATAGGGCAGGTCGATCAGCCCCAGCATTTT	CASSIGQVDQPQHF
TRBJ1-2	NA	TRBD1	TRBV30	TGTGGTGGAATGGGGACAGACAACTATGGCTACACCTTC	CGGMGTDNYGYTF
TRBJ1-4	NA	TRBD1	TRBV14	TGTGCCAGCAGCCCTATCACAGGGGGCCATGAAAAACTGTTTTTT	CASSPITGGHEKLFF
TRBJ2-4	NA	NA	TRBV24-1	TGTGCCACCAGTGATCCCACGGACAGTCCCATTCAGTACTTC	CATSDPTDSPIQYF
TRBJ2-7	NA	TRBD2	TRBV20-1	TGCAGTGCTAGTGGTCTAGCGGGAGGCCGATACTCCTACGAGCAGTACTTC	CSASGLAGGRYSYEQYF
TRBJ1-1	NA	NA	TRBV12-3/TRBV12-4	TGTGCCAGCAGTTTACGGGTGAACACTGAAGCTTTCTTT	CASSLRVNTEAFF
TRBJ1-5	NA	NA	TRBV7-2	TGTGCCAGCAGCTTAGCCTCCGGGACACCCAGCCAGCCCCAGCATTTT	CASSLASGTPSQPQHF
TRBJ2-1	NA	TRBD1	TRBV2	TGTGCCAGCAGGAGGGGTGGACAGGGCTACAATGAGCAGTTCTTC	CASRRGGQGYNEQFF
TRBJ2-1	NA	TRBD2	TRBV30	TGTGCCTGGAGTCAACCCATAGCGGGAGGTCGGGGGAATGAGCAGTTCTTC	CAWSQPIAGGRGNEQFF
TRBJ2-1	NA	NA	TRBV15	TGTGCCACCAGCAGGGATGACCCGGTCAGGCTATTCAATGAGCAGTTCTTC	CATSRDDPVRLFNEQFF
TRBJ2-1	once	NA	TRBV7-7	TGTGCCAGCAGCTCTACCTTCTCGGGATTCTACAATGAGCAGTTCTTC	CASSSTFSGFYNEQFF
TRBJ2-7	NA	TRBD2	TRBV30	TGTGCCTGGAGTGTTGAGAACTCTAGCGGGAGAGCAAAGCAGTACTTC	CAWSVENSSGRAKQYF
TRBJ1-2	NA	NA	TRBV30	TGTGCCTGGGGACAGCGTGACTTCTATGGCTACACCTTC	CAWGQRDFYGYTF
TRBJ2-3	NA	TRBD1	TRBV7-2	TGTGCCAGCAGCATCAGGGGGCATCTCGGGGATACGCAGTATTTT	CASSIRGHLGDTQYF
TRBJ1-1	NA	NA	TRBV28	TGTGCCAGCAGTTTATTCCCGGGGAAGGGTGAAGCTTTCTTT	CASSLFPGKGEAFF
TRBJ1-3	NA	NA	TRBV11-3	TGTGCCAGCAGGTCCGTAGGAAACACCATATATTTT	CASRSVGNTIYF
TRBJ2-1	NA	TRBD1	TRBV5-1	TGCGCCAGCAGCCTCTATGACAGGGAGATAAATGAGCAGTTCTTC	CASSLYDREINEQFF
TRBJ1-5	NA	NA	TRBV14	TGTGCCAGCAGCCAAGGTTTGAGGCCCCAGCATTTT	CASSQGLRPQHF
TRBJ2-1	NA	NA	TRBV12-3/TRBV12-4	TGTGCCAGCAGCCCCTTAGATGAGCAGTTCTTC	CASSPLDEQFF
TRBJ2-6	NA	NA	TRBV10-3	TGTGCCATCAGACCCCCAGGGGGGTCTGGGGCCAACGTCCTGACTTTC	CAIRPPGGSGANVLTF
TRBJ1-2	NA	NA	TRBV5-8	TGTGCCAGCAGCTTTTCCCGGGACACTGAAACCTTC	CASSFSRDTETF
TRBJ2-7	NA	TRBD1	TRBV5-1	TGCGCCAGCAGCACTGGGACAGGGGGCACGAGCTCCTACGAGCAGTACTTC	CASSTGTGGTSSYEQYF
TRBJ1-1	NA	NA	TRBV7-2	TGTGCCAGCAGCACCCCGAACCTGGGGGGGAAAGGAGCTTTCTTT	CASSTPNLGGKGAFF
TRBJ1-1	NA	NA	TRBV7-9	TGTGCCAGCATTAATACAGGGTTGATGAACACTGAAGCTTTCTTT	CASINTGLMNTEAFF
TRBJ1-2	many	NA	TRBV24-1	TGTGCCACCAGTGACTCTGCTGCTGGCGGCTACACCTTC	CATSDSAAGGYTF
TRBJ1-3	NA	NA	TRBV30	TGTGCCTGGAGATGGGGACACAACTCTGGAAACACCATATATTTT	CAWRWGHNSGNTIYF
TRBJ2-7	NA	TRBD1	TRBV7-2	TGTGCCAGCAGCATTACCGTGGGACAGGGCTACGAGCAGTACTTC	CASSITVGQGYEQYF
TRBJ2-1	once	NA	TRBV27	TGTGCCAGCAGACCCGGGAACTACGGTAATGAGCAGTTCTTC	CASRPGNYGNEQFF
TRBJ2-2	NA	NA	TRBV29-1	TGCAGCGTTCTGGCACAGGGTTGGGGCGGGGAGCTGTTTTTT	CSVLAQGWGGELFF
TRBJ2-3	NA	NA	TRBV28	TGTGCCAGCGTATCGGGGGATCCTAGCACAGATACGCAGTATTTT	CASVSGDPSTDTQYF
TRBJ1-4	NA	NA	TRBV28	TGTGCCAGCAGAATCGGAGGGGCCCTTACGGGTGAAAAACTGTTTTTT	CASRIGGALTGEKLFF
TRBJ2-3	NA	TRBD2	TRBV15	TGTGCCACTAGCGGGGGGGCCCCAGATACGCAGTATTTT	CATSGGAPDTQYF
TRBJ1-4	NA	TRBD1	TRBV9	TGTGCCAGCAGCACTAAGGACAGGGGGAATGAAAAACTGTTTTTT	CASSTKDRGNEKLFF